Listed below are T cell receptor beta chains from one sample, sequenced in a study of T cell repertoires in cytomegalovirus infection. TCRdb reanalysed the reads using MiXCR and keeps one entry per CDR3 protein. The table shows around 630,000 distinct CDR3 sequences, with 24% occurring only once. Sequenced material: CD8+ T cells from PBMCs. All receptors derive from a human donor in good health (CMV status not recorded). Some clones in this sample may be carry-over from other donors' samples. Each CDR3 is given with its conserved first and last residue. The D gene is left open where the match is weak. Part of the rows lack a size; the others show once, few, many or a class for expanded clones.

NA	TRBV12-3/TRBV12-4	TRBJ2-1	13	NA	CASTPGGANEQFF	TGTGCCAGCACCCCCGGCGGGGCCAATGAGCAGTTCTTC
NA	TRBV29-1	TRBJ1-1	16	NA	CSVADQRIEPRTEAFF	TGCAGCGTTGCGGACCAGAGAATTGAGCCGCGCACTGAAGCTTTCTTT
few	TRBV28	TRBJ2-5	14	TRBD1	CASSRDRGLETQYF	TGTGCCAGCAGTCGGGACAGGGGGCTGGAGACCCAGTACTTC
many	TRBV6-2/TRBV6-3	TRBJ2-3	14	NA	CASGFLSITDTQYF	TGTGCCAGCGGGTTCCTCTCAATCACAGATACGCAGTATTTT
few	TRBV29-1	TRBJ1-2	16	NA	CSVEGDDRTFNYGYTF	TGCAGCGTTGAAGGGGACGACCGGACCTTCAACTATGGCTACACCTTC
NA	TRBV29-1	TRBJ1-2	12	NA	CSVDYGARGYTF	TGCAGCGTTGATTACGGGGCCAGGGGCTACACCTTC
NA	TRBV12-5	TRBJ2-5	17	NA	CASGFVPGQGKGETQYF	TGTGCTAGTGGTTTTGTCCCTGGGCAGGGTAAAGGAGAGACCCAGTACTTC
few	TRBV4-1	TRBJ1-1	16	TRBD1	CASSREPGQDSTEAFF	TGCGCCAGCAGCCGAGAGCCGGGACAGGATTCAACTGAAGCTTTCTTT
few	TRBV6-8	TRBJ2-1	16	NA	CASRGSRVGSYNEQFF	TGTGCCAGCAGGGGGTCGAGGGTAGGTTCCTACAATGAGCAGTTCTTC
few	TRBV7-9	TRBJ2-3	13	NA	CASSLALVDTQYF	TGTGCCAGCAGCTTAGCACTGGTAGATACGCAGTATTTT
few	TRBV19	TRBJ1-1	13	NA	CASSMVPNTEAFF	TGTGCCAGTAGTATGGTCCCGAACACTGAAGCTTTCTTT
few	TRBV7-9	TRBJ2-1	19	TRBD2	CASSSGLAGGPISYNEQFF	TGTGCCAGCAGCTCGGGACTAGCGGGGGGACCGATTTCCTACAATGAGCAGTTCTTC
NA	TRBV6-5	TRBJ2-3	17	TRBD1	CASSPSPGTGVLDTQYF	TGTGCCAGCAGTCCGTCCCCTGGGACAGGGGTTCTAGATACGCAGTATTTT
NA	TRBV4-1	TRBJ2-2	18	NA	CASSQGASPVLVTGELFF	TGCGCCAGCAGCCAAGGGGCCAGCCCGGTCCTTGTCACCGGGGAGCTGTTTTTT
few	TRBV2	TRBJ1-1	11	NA	CASKGKAEAFF	TGTGCCAGCAAGGGTAAAGCTGAAGCTTTCTTT
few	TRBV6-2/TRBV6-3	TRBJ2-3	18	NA	CASSYSRGRQASTDTQYF	TGTGCCAGCAGTTACTCGAGGGGACGGCAAGCGAGCACAGATACGCAGTATTTT
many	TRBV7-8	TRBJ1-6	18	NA	CASSLDPGKGSYNSPLHF	TGTGCCAGCAGCTTAGACCCGGGGAAGGGCTCCTATAATTCACCCCTCCACTTT
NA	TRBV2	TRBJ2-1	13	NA	CAGEGGVYNEQFF	TGTGCCGGGGAGGGGGGGGTTTACAATGAGCAGTTCTTC
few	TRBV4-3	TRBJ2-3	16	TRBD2	CASSQEVGGVTDTQYF	TGCGCCAGCAGCCAGGAGGTTGGGGGGGTCACAGATACGCAGTATTTT
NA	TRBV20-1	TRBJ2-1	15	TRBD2	CSVRERLAPYNEQFF	TGCAGTGTCAGGGAGAGACTAGCGCCCTACAATGAGCAGTTCTTC
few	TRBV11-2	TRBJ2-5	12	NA	CASSLNWKTQYF	TGTGCCAGCAGCTTAAATTGGAAGACCCAGTACTTC
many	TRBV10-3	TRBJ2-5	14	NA	CAISLDWNQETQYF	TGTGCCATCAGCCTGGACTGGAACCAAGAGACCCAGTACTTC
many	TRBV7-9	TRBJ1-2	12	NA	CASSSVDHGYTF	TGTGCCAGCAGCTCCGTGGACCATGGCTACACCTTC
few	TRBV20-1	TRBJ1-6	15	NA	CSAENRALNNSPLHF	TGCAGTGCTGAGAACAGGGCGTTGAATAATTCACCCCTCCACTTT
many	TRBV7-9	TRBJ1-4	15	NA	CASSSQAELYEKLFF	TGTGCCAGCAGTTCTCAGGCGGAACTTTATGAAAAACTGTTTTTT
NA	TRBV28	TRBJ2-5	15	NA	CASNRSTRGRETQYF	TGTGCCAGCAACCGTTCGACTAGGGGTCGGGAGACCCAGTACTTC
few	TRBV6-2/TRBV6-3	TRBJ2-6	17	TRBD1	CASSLWTGSSEANVLTF	TGTGCCAGCAGCCTTTGGACAGGGTCTTCAGAGGCCAACGTCCTGACTTTC
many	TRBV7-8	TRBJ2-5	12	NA	CASSFFQETQYF	TGTGCCAGCAGTTTCTTCCAAGAGACCCAGTACTTC
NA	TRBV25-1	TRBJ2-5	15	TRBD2	CASNEFAGGEGTQYF	TGTGCCAGCAACGAATTTGCAGGAGGGGAGGGGACCCAGTACTTC
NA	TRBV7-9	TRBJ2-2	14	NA	CASSGLSNTGELFF	TGTGCCAGCAGCGGCCTCAGTAACACCGGGGAGCTGTTTTTT
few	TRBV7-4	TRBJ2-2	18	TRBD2	CASSLAGGHTSNTGELFF	TGTGCCAGCAGCCTAGCGGGGGGACACACTTCGAACACCGGGGAGCTGTTTTTT
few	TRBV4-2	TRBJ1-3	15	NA	CASSPVLVGSGTIYF	TGTGCCAGCAGCCCAGTCCTAGTGGGTTCCGGCACCATATATTTT
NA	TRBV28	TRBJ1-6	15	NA	CASRAGTSFSNPLHF	TGTGCCAGCAGGGCCGGGACCTCTTTTAGTAATCCCCTCCACTTT
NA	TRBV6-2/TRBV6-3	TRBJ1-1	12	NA	CASRASRTEAFF	TGTGCCAGCAGAGCCTCGAGGACTGAAGCTTTCTTT
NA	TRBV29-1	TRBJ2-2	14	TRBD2	CSVEEGGDTGELFF	TGCAGCGTTGAAGAGGGAGGGGACACCGGGGAGCTGTTTTTT
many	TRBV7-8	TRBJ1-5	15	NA	CASSLAFEENQPQHF	TGTGCCAGCAGCTTAGCGTTCGAGGAGAATCAGCCCCAGCATTTT